The entry below gives a single TCR beta chain sequence along with its context. The antigen remains unidentified. A junction end diverges from the germline sequence, so it may reflect a read error. Germline loops: CDR1 DFQATT, CDR2 SNEGSKA (reference sequence). CDR3 length: 14 residues. This entry comes from a study of post-analysis software for immune sequencing data. Study outcomes and limitations: For normalized Chao1 diversity, multiple sclerosis patients scored significantly lower than controls did. F measure showed strong co-clustering of same-batch samples. TRBV5-6, TRBV5-1 and TRBV20-1 were among several TRBV segments more frequent in patients than controls.

Libraries were made from TCR beta cDNA, and they carried unique molecular identifiers. Each sample of roughly 0.9 to 11 million input T cells yielded roughly 500,000 cDNA molecules, so each molecule approximated one T cell. TCRdb processed the PCR reads anew with MiXCR; each CDR3 protein has one entry. The sample records roughly 800,000 distinct CDR3 sequences, around 27% being singletons. What was sequenced was blood. The source is a girl between 5 and 17 years old with multiple sclerosis. The gene calls are TRBV20-1 and TRBJ2-5, with a tentative D call TRBD2 (7 bases). The J call may not be correct, given that the DNA end is closer to TRBJ2-7. The CDR3 DNA reads TGTAGTGCTCAAGGGGGGGGCGTTCGGTACGAGCAGTACTTC. This sequence encodes CSAQGGGVRYEQYF.